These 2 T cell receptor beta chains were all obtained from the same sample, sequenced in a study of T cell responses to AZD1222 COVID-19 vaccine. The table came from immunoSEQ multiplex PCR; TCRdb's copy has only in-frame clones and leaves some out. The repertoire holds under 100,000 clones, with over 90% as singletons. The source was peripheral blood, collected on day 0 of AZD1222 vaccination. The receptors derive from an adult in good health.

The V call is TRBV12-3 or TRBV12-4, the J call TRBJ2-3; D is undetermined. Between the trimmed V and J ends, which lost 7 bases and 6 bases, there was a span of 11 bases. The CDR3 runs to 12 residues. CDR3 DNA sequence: TGTGCCAGCACTCCGACTTGGGATACGCAGTATTTT. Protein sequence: CASTPTWDTQYF.

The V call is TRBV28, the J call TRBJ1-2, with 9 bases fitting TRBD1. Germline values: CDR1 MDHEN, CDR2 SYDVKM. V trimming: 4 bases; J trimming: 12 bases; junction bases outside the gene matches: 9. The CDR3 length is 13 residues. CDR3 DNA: TGTGCCAGCAGTTCTCCGGGACAGGGCTTCCACACCTTC. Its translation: CASSSPGQGFHTF.